This record looks at one TCR beta chain sequence and its context. Its antigen remains undetermined. Base qualities are not provided; no much larger clone lies one nucleotide away. Collaborating institutions collected whole blood in K2EDTA tubes following their own protocols. Collaborator samples were shipped for TCRbeta analysis as frozen whole blood, isolated PBMCs, or DNA extracted from either sample type. This record comes from a study of blood T cell repertoires in COVID-19 (dated by TCRdb to 2020 to 2022). Describing the broader study: Collaborator samples came from the United States, Italy and Spain and covered acute and convalescent phases of COVID-19. The prospective study material was composed of cDNA or gDNA derived from T cells, B-cell-depleted T cells, or PBMCs. Where HLA class I and class II types were available, the types were taken from metadata supplied by the sample provider, not from assay-based typing. Samples were obtained from the ongoing ImmuneRACE study (first 160 participants) and from some 1,300 subjects provided by 6 global collaborators. Deeply sampled blood TCRbeta repertoires from subjects exposed to, actively infected with, or recovered from COVID-19 were included in the dataset. A de-identified subject ID, COVID-19 status, age in years and sex were almost always included in the sample metadata. The repertoires were released in a freely available public database meant as a resource for research on the immune response to SARS-CoV-2.

TCRbeta CDR3 regions were amplified from genomic DNA using the immunoSEQ Assay, a bias-controlled multiplex PCR. Per the source publication's procedure: The number of nucleated cells in each sample was estimated from the amplification of reference gene primers within the assay. To quantify the absolute abundance of each unique TCRbeta CDR3 rearrangement, sequence reads were collapsed and filtered. For each sample, productive Simpson clonality was calculated as the square root of Simpson's diversity index across productive rearrangements. The clones in this table, taken by TCRdb from immuneACCESS, are in-frame only. Not every clone is retained; where verified, under half of the shortfall comes from an unresolved V gene, and the cause of the rest is unknown. The DNA was the basis for D and trimming; V, J and clone size are from that table. This sample holds roughly 200,000 clones; 84% were observed only once. Roughly 13% of the sample is taken by the ten largest.

Results and caveats for the whole study, not just this receptor: Clinical and demographic metadata were provided uncurated, with the amount varying by source and participant.

For CDR1 and CDR2, the germline V gene lists SGHRS and YFSETQ. V drops 4 bases and J drops 0 bases, leaving 15 bases in between. Measured from the cysteine to the phenylalanine, the CDR3 is 16 residues long. Just the 48-base CDR3 DNA is kept, in frame starting at base 1. Sequencing was performed on peripheral blood. This TCR came from a human donor in a cohort sampled during active COVID-19. In this chain, TRBV5-1 is recombined with TRBJ2-3; 6 matching bases give a weak D call of TRBD1. The DNA sequence reads TGCGCCAGCAGCCCTATCCCCAGGGGTAGCACAGATACGCAGTATTTT. It encodes CASSPIPRGSTDTQYF.